The source of this TCR beta chain is a study of metastatic and nonmetastatic thyroid tumors. Study overall: Comparative analysis of repertoires was undertaken across blood and tumor or nodule tissue obtained from malignant and benign thyroid patients.

Patients were all untreated before their thyroid surgery. Overall study results and limits: Significantly higher TCR beta diversity was reportedly seen in malignant thyroid tumors than benign nodules, in blood and tumor.

Turning to this clone: Its antigen is still unknown.

Original processing methods: Building a distant-metastasis classifier for papillary thyroid cancer drew on CDR3 differences across clinicopathological groups. TCRdb used MiXCR to call clones anew from the PCR reads. For this entry, the V and J calls and clone size follow TCRdb and not the study's own pipeline. The table includes approximately 38,000 clones, about a sixth detected once. This TCR was sampled from a female donor with papillary thyroid cancer or a benign thyroid nodule (not recorded which). Some clones in this sample may be carry-over from other donors' samples. Sequencing used blood.

The CDR3 sequence is CASRPTRAREKYF. For the CDR3, the DNA is TGTGCCAGCAGACCAACCCGGGCCAGGGAGAAGTACTTC. The rearrangement links TRBV12-3 or TRBV12-4 to TRBJ2-7; the D gene could be TRBD1 or TRBD2 (5 bases each). The CDR3 length is 13 residues. V lost 6 bases to trimming and J lost 11 bases, with 20 bases between them.